This entry is about one T cell receptor beta chain. Its specificity is unknown. The sample is drawn from a study of Ad26.COV2.S vaccination and SARS-CoV-2 variants. Study-level information: Of the COV1001 trial arms, the Ad26.COV2.S arm included the donor. Dosing was one shot or two shots 56 days apart.

As to treatment: around 19 received Ad26.COV2.S at low or high dose, single or two shots; about five received placebo; per-sample allocation not given. Day 63 after the first injection of vaccine or placebo was the sampling time. Method: immunoSEQ multiplex PCR; TCRdb's copy keeps in-frame clones and lacks some. The table includes some 350,000 clones, 85% to 90% detected once. Trimming shortened V by 1 base and J by 0 bases, and 6 bases separated the two germline ends. CDR1 is LGHDT, CDR2 YNNKEL, per germline (reference sequence). This CDR3 has 14 residues. Overall study results and limits: Vaccine recipients and placebo recipients showed similar non-spike TCR breadth. Spike-specific TCR breadth ran higher among vaccine recipients than placebo recipients.

The sequencing used peripheral blood, collected in a trial of Ad26.COV2.S vaccine versus placebo. V usage is TRBV3-1 (or the pseudogene TRBV3-2) and J usage is TRBJ1-1; D is uncertain. The origin of this receptor is a person aged 18-65 years who received the Ad26.COV2.S COVID-19 vaccine or a placebo. This CDR3 reads CASSQGHLNTEAFF. Written as DNA, the CDR3 is TGTGCCAGCAGCCAAGGCCACCTGAACACTGAAGCTTTCTTT.